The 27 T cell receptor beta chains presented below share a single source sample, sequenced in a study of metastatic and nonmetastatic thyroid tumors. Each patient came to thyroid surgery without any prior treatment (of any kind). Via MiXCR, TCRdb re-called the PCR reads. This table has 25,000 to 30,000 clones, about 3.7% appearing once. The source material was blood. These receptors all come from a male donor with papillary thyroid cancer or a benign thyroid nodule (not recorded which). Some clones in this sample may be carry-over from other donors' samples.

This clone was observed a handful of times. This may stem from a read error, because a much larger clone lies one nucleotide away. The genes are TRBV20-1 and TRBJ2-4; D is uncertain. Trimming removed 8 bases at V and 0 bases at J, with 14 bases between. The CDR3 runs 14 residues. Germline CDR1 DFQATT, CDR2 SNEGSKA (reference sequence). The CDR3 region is CSRSNPLAKNIQYF. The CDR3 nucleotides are TGCAGTCGATCCAATCCATTAGCCAAAAACATTCAGTACTTC.

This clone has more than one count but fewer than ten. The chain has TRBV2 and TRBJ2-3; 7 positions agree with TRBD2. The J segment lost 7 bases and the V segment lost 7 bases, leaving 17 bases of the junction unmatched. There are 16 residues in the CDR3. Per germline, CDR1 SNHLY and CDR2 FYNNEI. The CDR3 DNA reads TGTGCCAGCAATCTGGTAGGAGGGGAGGGGAGGAATACGCAGTATTTT. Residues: CASNLVGGEGRNTQYF.

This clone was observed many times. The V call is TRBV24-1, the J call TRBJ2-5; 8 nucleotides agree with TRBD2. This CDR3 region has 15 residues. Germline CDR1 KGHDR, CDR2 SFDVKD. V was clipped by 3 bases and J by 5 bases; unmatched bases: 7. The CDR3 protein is CATSDPGGGSETQYF. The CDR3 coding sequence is TGTGCCACCAGTGATCCCGGGGGGGGATCCGAGACCCAGTACTTC.

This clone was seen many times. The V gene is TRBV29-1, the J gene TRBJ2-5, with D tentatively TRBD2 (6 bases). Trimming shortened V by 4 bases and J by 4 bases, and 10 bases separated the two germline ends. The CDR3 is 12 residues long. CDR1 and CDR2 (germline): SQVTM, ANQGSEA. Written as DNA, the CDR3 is TGCAGCGTTGGTCCAGCGGGAGAGACCCAGTACTTC. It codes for CSVGPAGETQYF.

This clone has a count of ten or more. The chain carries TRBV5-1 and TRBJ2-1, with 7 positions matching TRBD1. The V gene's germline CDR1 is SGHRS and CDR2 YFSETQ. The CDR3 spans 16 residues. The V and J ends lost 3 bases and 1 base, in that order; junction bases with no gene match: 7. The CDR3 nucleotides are TGCGCCAGCAGCTCTGCACAGGGGATTTCCTACAATGAGCAGTTCTTC. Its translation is CASSSAQGISYNEQFF.

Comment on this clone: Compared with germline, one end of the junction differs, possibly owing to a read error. Written as DNA, the CDR3 is TGTTCCAGCAGCACCTCCAGGGGCGAGTATGGCTACACCTTC. This gives the protein CSSSTSRGEYGYTF. V and J are TRBV12-3 or TRBV12-4 and TRBJ1-2; tentative D call: TRBD1 (6 bases). This CDR3 contains 14 residues.

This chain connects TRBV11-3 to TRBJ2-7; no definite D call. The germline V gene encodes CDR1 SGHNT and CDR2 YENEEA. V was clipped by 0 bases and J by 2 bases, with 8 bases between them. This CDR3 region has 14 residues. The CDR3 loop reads CASSLEYQAYEQYF. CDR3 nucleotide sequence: TGTGCCAGCAGCTTAGAGTATCAGGCCTACGAGCAGTACTTC.

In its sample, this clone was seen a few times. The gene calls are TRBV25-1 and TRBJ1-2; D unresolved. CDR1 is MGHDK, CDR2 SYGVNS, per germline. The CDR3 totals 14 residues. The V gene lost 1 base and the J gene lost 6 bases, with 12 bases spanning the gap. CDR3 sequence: CASSESGRIHGYTF. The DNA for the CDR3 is TGTGCCAGCAGTGAATCCGGCAGGATCCATGGCTACACCTTC.

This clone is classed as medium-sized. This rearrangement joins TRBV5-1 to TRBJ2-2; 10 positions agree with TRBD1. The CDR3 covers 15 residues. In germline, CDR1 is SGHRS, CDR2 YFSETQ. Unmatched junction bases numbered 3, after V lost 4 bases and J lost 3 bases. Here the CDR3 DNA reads TGCGCCAGCAGCCCAGGGACAGGGGACACCGGGGAGCTGTTTTTT. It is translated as CASSPGTGDTGELFF.

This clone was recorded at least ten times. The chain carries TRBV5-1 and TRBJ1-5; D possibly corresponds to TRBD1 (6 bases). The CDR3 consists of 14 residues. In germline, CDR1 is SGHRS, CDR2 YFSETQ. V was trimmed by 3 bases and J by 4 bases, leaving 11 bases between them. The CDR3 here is CASSSGQPNQPQHF. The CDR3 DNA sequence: TGCGCCAGCAGCTCGGGACAACCGAATCAGCCCCAGCATTTT.

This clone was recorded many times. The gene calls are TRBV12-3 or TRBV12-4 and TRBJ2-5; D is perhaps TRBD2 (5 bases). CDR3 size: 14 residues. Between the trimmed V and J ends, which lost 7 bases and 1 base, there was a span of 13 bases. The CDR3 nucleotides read TGTGCCAGCACCCATTTGGGAGCCCAAGAGACCCAGTACTTC. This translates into CASTHLGAQETQYF.

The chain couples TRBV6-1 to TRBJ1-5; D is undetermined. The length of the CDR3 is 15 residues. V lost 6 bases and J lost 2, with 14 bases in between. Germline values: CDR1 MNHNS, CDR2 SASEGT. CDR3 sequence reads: CASSEDPSGNQPQHF. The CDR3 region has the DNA TGTGCCAGCAGCGAGGATCCTTCGGGCAATCAGCCCCAGCATTTT.

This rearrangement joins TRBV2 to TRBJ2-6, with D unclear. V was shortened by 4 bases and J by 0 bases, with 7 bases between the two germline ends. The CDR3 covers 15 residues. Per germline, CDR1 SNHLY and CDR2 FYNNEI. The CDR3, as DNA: TGTGCCAGCAGTGTTGCCCGCTCTGGGGCCAACGTCCTGACTTTC. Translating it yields CASSVARSGANVLTF.

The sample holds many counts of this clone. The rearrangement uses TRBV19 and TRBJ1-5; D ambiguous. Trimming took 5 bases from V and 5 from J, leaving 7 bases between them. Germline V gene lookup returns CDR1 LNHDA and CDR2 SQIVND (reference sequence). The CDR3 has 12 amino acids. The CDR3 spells CASSFLYQPQHF. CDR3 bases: TGTGCCAGTAGTTTTCTTTATCAGCCCCAGCATTTT.

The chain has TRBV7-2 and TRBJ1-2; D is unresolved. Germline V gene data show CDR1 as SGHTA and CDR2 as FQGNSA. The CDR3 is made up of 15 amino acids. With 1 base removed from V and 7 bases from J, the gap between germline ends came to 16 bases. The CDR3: CASSLVRAAVCGYTF. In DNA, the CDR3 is TGTGCCAGCAGCTTAGTCCGAGCAGCGGTCTGTGGCTACACCTTC.

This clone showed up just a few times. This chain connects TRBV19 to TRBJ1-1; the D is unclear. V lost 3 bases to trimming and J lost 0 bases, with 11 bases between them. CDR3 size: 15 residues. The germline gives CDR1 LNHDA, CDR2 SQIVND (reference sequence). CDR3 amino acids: CASSMRMGLNTEAFF. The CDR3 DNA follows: TGTGCCAGTAGTATGAGAATGGGTTTGAACACTGAAGCTTTCTTT.

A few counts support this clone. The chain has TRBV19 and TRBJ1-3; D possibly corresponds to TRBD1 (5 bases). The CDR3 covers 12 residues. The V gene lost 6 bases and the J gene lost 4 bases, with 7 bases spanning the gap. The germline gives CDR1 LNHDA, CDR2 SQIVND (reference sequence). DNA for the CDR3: TGTGCCAGTAGGCGGACAGGAAACACCATATATTTT. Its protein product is CASRRTGNTIYF.

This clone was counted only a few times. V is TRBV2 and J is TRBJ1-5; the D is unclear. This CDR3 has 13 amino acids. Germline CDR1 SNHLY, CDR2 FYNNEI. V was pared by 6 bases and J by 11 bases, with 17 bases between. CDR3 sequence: CASRFRSNKSQHF. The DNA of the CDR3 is TGTGCCAGCAGGTTCAGGAGCAATAAGTCCCAGCATTTT.

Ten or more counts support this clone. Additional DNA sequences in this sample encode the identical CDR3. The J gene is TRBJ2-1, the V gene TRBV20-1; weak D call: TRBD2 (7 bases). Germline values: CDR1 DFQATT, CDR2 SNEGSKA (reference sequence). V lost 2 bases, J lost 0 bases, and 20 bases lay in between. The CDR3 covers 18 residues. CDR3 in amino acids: CSARRLRGGGSSYNEQFF. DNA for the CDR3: TGCAGTGCTAGACGCCTCAGAGGGGGGGGGAGCTCCTACAATGAGCAGTTCTTC.

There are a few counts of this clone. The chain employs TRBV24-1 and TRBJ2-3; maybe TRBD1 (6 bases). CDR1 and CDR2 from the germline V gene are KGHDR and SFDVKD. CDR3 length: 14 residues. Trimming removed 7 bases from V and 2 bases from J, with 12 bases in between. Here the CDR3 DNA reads TGTGCCACCAGGGGAAGGGACAACACAGATACGCAGTATTTT. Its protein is CATRGRDNTDTQYF.

In nucleotides, the CDR3 is TGTGCCAGCTCACTTAAGACCGGGACTGGCTTTTCGGGAGGGGCCAACGTCCTGACTTTC. Protein: CASSLKTGTGFSGGANVLTF. V gene TRBV18 combines with J gene TRBJ2-6, with D tentatively TRBD2 (6 bases). Germline loops: CDR1 KGHSH, CDR2 LQKENI. This CDR3 has 20 residues. V was trimmed by 4 bases and J by 4 bases, leaving 26 bases between them. Using reference TRBV18 and TRBJ2-6 for the parts outside the CDR3, the full variable domain is NAGVMQNPRHLVRRRGQEARLRCSPMKGHSHVYWYRQLPEEGLKFMVYLQKENIIDESGMPKERFSAEFPKEGPSILRIQQVVRGDSAAYFCASSLKTGTGFSGGANVLTFGAGSRLTVL.

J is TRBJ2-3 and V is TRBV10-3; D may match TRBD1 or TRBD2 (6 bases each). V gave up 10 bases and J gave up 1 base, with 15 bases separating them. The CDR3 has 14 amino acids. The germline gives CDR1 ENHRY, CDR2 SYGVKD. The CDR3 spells CANGGPRGTDTQYF. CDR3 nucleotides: TGTGCCAATGGGGGGCCCCGGGGCACAGATACGCAGTATTTT.

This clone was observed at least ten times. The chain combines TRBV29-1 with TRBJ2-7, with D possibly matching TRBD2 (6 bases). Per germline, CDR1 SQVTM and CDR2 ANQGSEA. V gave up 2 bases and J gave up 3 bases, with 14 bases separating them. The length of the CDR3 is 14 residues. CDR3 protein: CSVEIGDLDYEQYF. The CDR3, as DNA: TGCAGCGTTGAAATAGGGGACTTAGACTACGAGCAGTACTTC.

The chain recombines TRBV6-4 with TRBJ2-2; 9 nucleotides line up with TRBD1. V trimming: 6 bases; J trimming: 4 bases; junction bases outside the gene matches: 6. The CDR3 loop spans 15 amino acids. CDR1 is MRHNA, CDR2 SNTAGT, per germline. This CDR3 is CASRAGTGFTGELFF. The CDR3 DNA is TGTGCCAGCAGGGCCGGGACAGGGTTCACCGGGGAGCTGTTTTTT.

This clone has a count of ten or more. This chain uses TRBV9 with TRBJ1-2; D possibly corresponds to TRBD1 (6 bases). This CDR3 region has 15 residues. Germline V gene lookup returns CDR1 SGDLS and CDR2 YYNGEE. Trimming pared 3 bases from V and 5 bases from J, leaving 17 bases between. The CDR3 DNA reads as TGTGCCAGCAGCGCCGGACAGACCGGAGATTATGGCTACACCTTC. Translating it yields CASSAGQTGDYGYTF.

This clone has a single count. The CDR3 DNA is TGCGCCAGCAGGCCGGGACAGGGGGCGGGTGAAGCTTTCTTT. Translated, it gives CASRPGQGAGEAFF. The genes are TRBV5-1 and TRBJ1-1; 12 bases agree with TRBD1. The CDR3 runs to 14 residues. CDR1 and CDR2 from the germline V gene are SGHRS and YFSETQ. J gave up 7 bases and V 5 bases, and 6 bases lay outside the gene matches.

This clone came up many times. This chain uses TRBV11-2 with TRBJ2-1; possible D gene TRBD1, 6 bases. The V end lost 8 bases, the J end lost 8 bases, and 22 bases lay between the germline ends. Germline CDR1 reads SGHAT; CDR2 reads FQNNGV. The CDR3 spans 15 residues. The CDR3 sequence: CASGSLGGWVDEQFF. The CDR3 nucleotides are TGTGCCAGCGGAAGTCTAGGGGGATGGGTGGATGAGCAGTTCTTC.